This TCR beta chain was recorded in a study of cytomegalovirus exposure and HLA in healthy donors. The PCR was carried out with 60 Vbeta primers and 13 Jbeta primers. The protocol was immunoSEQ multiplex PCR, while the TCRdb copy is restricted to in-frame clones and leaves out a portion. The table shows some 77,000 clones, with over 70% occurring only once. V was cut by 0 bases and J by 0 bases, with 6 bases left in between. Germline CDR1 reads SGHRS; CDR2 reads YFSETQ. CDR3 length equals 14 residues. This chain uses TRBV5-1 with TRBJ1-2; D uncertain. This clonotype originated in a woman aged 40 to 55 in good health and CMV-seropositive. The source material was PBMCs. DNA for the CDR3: TGCGCCAGCAGCTTGGGCGGGTCTAACTATGGCTACACCTTC. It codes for CASSLGGSNYGYTF.